These 30 T cell receptor beta chains share one sample of origin, sequenced in a study of T cells after posttransplantation cyclophosphamide (dated by TCRdb to the mid-2010s). Libraries came from the immunoSEQ multiplex PCR assay. Not all clones reach the TCRdb copy of this immuneACCESS table, which keeps in-frame sequences only. Checked studies attribute under half of the gap to unresolved V genes and leave the rest unexplained. This sample has approximately 52,000 clones in its table, and about 86% of those were observed once. About 3% of the sample is taken by the ten largest. The sequencing sample was made of PBMCs. The receptors were sampled from a young man with a blood cancer, CMV-positive, and with a related stem cell donor.

Worth noting for this clone: Because it lacks the conserved phenylalanine or tryptophan at the end, this CDR3 is likely a read error. The chain is built from TRBV19 and TRBJ1-1; TRBD1 might be the D (6 bases). The CDR3 totals 15 residues. V was cut by 5 bases and J by 1 base, with 14 bases left in between. CDR1 is LNHDA, CDR2 SQIVND, per germline (reference sequence). The CDR3 spells CASSAYTTGNTEAFL. The CDR3 DNA follows: TGTGCCAGTAGTGCCTATACGACAGGGAACACTGAAGCTTTCCTT.

This clone was detected only once. This rearrangement joins TRBV5-5 to TRBJ2-3, with 9 positions matching TRBD2. Germline V CDR1 and CDR2: SGHKS, YYEKEE (reference sequence). V was pared by 0 bases and J by 4 bases, with 3 bases of the junction left unmatched. The CDR3 has 15 residues. CDR3 sequence: CASSLVAGAADTQYF. CDR3 nucleotides: TGTGCCAGCAGCTTGGTAGCGGGAGCAGCAGATACGCAGTATTTT. The full variable domain, its missing parts supplied by reference TRBV5-5 and TRBJ2-3, is DAGVTQSPTHLIKTRGQQVTLRCSPISGHKSVSWYQQVLGQGPQFIFQYYEKEERGRGNFPDRFSARQFPNYSSELNVNALLLGDSALYLCASSLVAGAADTQYFGPGTRLTVL.

The chain combines TRBV25-1 with TRBJ2-3, with 9 nucleotides matching TRBD2. From germline, CDR1 is MGHDK and CDR2 SYGVNS. Germline trimming cut 5 bases from V and 9 bases from J; bases unmatched to any gene: 9. The CDR3 consists of 14 residues. CDR3 amino acids: CASSLAGEVVTQYF. As DNA, the CDR3 is TGTGCCAGCAGTTTAGCGGGAGAGGTGGTGACGCAGTATTTT.

This clone is a singleton in its sample. One end of the junction varies from germline; a read error may be responsible. V gene TRBV15 combines with J gene TRBJ2-1, with D possibly being TRBD2 (6 bases). The CDR3 has 16 amino acids. Germline lookup yields CDR1 LNHNV and CDR2 YYDKDF (reference sequence). CDR3 sequence (DNA): TGTGCCACCAGCAGAGGTTTGGGACTCTCCGACAATGAGCAGTTCTTC. It translates to CATSRGLGLSDNEQFF.

The genes are TRBV23-1 and TRBJ1-1, with unresolved D. TRBV23-1 is marked as an open reading frame, function uncertain. V lost 4 bases, J lost 6 bases, and 9 bases lay in between. The CDR3 has 12 residues. CDR3 loop: CASSRSGPEAFF. As DNA, the CDR3 is TGCGCCAGCAGTCGCTCTGGGCCTGAAGCTTTCTTT.

The chain has TRBV19 and TRBJ1-1; possibly TRBD1 for D (5 bases). The CDR3 consists of 14 residues. Trimming left V 3 bases short and J 5 bases short, with 13 bases between. Germline CDR1 reads LNHDA; CDR2 reads SQIVND (reference sequence). The DNA for the CDR3 is TGTGCCAGTAGTATCGGGGGAGGGAGAACTGAAGCTTTCTTT. It codes for CASSIGGGRTEAFF.

This clone is a singleton in its sample. J is TRBJ1-4 and V is TRBV10-3, with 8 nucleotides matching TRBD1. The CDR3 spans 16 residues. Per germline, CDR1 ENHRY and CDR2 SYGVKD. J was trimmed by 7 bases and V by 3 bases; bases with no gene match: 10. DNA of the CDR3: TGTGCCATCAGTGACTCGACCCAGGGGGCGGGTGAAAAACTGTTTTTT. Amino acid sequence: CAISDSTQGAGEKLFF.

For the CDR3, the DNA is TGTGCCAGCAGTGTAACTAGCGGGTTCGGGAATGAGCAGTTCTTC. This encodes CASSVTSGFGNEQFF. The chain couples TRBV27 to TRBJ2-1, with 9 bases lining up with TRBD2. Per the germline V gene, CDR1 is MNHEY and CDR2 is SMNVEV (reference sequence). With 5 bases clipped from V and 7 bases from J, the junction kept 9 bases outside the gene matches. This CDR3 is 15 amino acids long.

The CDR3 DNA reads TGCAGCGTGAGGGACAGGGCTAACACCGGGGAGCTGTTTTTT. Its protein product is CSVRDRANTGELFF. The chain carries TRBV29-1 and TRBJ2-2; 9 bases line up with TRBD1. Germline CDR1 and CDR2: SQVTM and ANQGSEA. V lost 6 bases and J lost 2; bases outside the gene matches: 4. This CDR3 is built from 14 residues.

DNA for the CDR3: TGCGCCAGCAGCCAAGTGGCTAGCGGGACCTACGAGCAGTACTTC. Encoded protein: CASSQVASGTYEQYF. V gene TRBV4-3 combines with J gene TRBJ2-7; 9 nucleotides match TRBD2. Trimming at V came to 1 base and at J to 2 bases, leaving 3 bases not matched to a gene. The CDR3 consists of 15 residues. Germline lookup yields CDR1 LGHNA and CDR2 YSLEER.

The chain is built from TRBV15 and TRBJ2-1; 14 bases are a match to TRBD2. With 5 bases clipped from V and 7 bases from J, the junction kept 4 bases outside the gene matches. CDR3 length: 15 residues. The germline V gene encodes CDR1 LNHNV and CDR2 YYDKDF (reference sequence). This CDR3 reads CATSEGLAGANEQFF. CDR3 DNA: TGTGCCACCAGCGAGGGACTAGCGGGAGCAAATGAGCAGTTCTTC.

V is TRBV27 and J is TRBJ2-1; D is ambiguous. This CDR3 has 15 amino acids. The V end lost 0 bases, the J end lost 2 bases, and 8 bases lay between the germline ends. Germline V gives CDR1 MNHEY, CDR2 SMNVEV (reference sequence). The CDR3 here is CASSLSGHTYNEQFF. CDR3 in DNA: TGTGCCAGCAGTTTATCGGGCCATACCTACAATGAGCAGTTCTTC.

The chain links TRBV7-3 to TRBJ2-3; D is possibly TRBD2 (6 bases). The CDR3 length is 17 residues. The V and J ends lost 5 bases and 1 base respectively, with 19 bases between them. Germline CDR1 and CDR2: SGHTA and FQGTGA. In DNA, the CDR3 is TGTGCCAGCAGCACCAACGGGGGAATGCTAGGCACAGATACGCAGTATTTT. Protein product: CASSTNGGMLGTDTQYF.

V is TRBV30 and J is TRBJ1-1, with no clear D. Trimming took off 2 bases at V and 1 base at J, with 8 bases between the two ends. The CDR3 extends over 13 amino acids. Germline lookup yields CDR1 GTSNPN and CDR2 SVGIG (reference sequence). This chain's CDR3 is CAWSKGGNTEAFF. Here the CDR3 DNA reads TGTGCCTGGAGTAAGGGAGGGAACACTGAAGCTTTCTTT.

This sequence joins TRBV14 and TRBJ2-7, with TRBD2 matching 8 bases. Losses at the gene ends were 1 base for V and 2 bases for J; bases not matched to a gene: 4. The CDR3 consists of 15 residues. CDR1 and CDR2 from the germline V gene are SGHDN and FVKESK. Written as DNA, the CDR3 is TGTGCCAGCAGCCAAGGGACTAGCAGAACCTACGAGCAGTACTTC. This sequence encodes CASSQGTSRTYEQYF.

V gene TRBV4-1 combines with J gene TRBJ2-7; D is ambiguous. The V end lost 3 bases, the J end lost 6 bases, and 18 bases lay between the germline ends. The V gene's germline CDR1 is MGHRA and CDR2 YSYEKL. There are 15 residues in the CDR3. CDR3 residues: CASSQLAGRIREQYF. DNA for the CDR3: TGCGCCAGCAGCCAGTTAGCCGGTAGGATCCGCGAGCAGTACTTC.

The chain combines TRBV7-2 with TRBJ1-2; TRBD1 agrees at 9 bases. CDR3 length: 15 residues. With 5 bases clipped from V and 8 bases from J, the junction kept 12 bases outside the gene matches. CDR1 and CDR2 (germline): SGHTA, FQGNSA. This chain's CDR3 is CASSTRADRGRGYTF. CDR3 coding DNA: TGTGCCAGCAGCACTCGAGCGGACAGGGGCAGGGGCTACACCTTC.

The chain recombines TRBV4-1 with TRBJ2-1; the match to TRBD2 covers 15 bases. Trimming cost V 0 bases and J 16 bases; bases outside gene matches: 10. Germline loops: CDR1 MGHRA, CDR2 YSYEKL. There are 16 residues in the CDR3. In DNA form, the CDR3 reads TGCGCCAGCAGCCAAGATTCAGGGACTAGCGGGAGGTTAGCTTTCTTC. Protein product: CASSQDSGTSGRLAFF.

The chain employs TRBV4-1 and TRBJ2-1; a weak D match, TRBD2 (6 bases). The CDR3 has 17 amino acids. V shed 1 base and J shed 3 bases, with 16 bases lying between them. Per the germline V gene, CDR1 is MGHRA and CDR2 is YSYEKL. The CDR3 here is CASSQGLRDSRYNEQFF. The CDR3 coding sequence is TGCGCCAGCAGCCAAGGGCTCCGGGACTCTCGCTACAATGAGCAGTTCTTC.

V gene TRBV5-1 combines with J gene TRBJ1-1, with 11 nucleotides matching TRBD1. This CDR3 spans 19 amino acids. CDR1 is SGHRS and CDR2 is YFSETQ in the germline V gene. V gave up 1 base and J gave up 0 bases; unmatched junction bases: 11. The CDR3 spells CASSLSPWTGGFVNTEAFF. CDR3 in DNA: TGCGCCAGCAGCTTGTCTCCGTGGACAGGGGGCTTCGTGAACACTGAAGCTTTCTTT.

The chain links TRBV11-2 to TRBJ1-1; D is ambiguous. The CDR3 spans 16 residues. Trimming shortened V by 1 base and J by 0 bases, and 12 bases separated the two germline ends. The germline gives CDR1 SGHAT, CDR2 FQNNGV. CDR3 DNA sequence: TGTGCCAGCAGCTTAGTTTCAGGCTCCCTGAACACTGAAGCTTTCTTT. Translation gives CASSLVSGSLNTEAFF.

Concerning this clone: A far larger clone lies a single base away; this is likely a read error. The rearrangement uses TRBV4-2 and TRBJ1-5; D might be TRBD1 (5 bases). There are 14 residues in the CDR3. V lost 0 bases and J lost 5, with 8 bases in between. Germline CDR1 and CDR2: LGHNA and YNFKEQ. CDR3 region: CASSQEKGDQPQHF. CDR3 coding DNA: TGTGCCAGCAGCCAAGAAAAAGGGGATCAGCCCCAGCATTTT.

This chain connects TRBV5-4 to TRBJ2-7; D unclear. Germline V gives CDR1 SGHNT, CDR2 YYREEE (reference sequence). This CDR3 is 14 amino acids long. V was cut by 4 bases and J by 3 bases, with 14 bases left in between. CDR3 in amino acids: CASSLTTNYYEQYF. CDR3 coding DNA: TGTGCCAGCAGCCTTACAACGAATTACTACGAGCAGTACTTC.

This chain connects TRBV12-5 to TRBJ1-2; D perhaps matches TRBD1 (6 bases). The ends were cut back, 6 bases at V and 0 bases at J, with 20 bases in the middle. The germline gives CDR1 LGHNT, CDR2 FRNRAP. There are 17 residues in the CDR3. The CDR3 DNA sequence: TGTGCTAGTGGCTCAACCGGGACAAGTGAAGCTAACTATGGCTACACCTTC. It specifies CASGSTGTSEANYGYTF.

This clone was detected a few times. For the CDR3, the DNA is TGTGCCAGCAGCTTAGGCGGCGGAAGTCGCACAGATACGCAGTATTTT. Translating it yields CASSLGGGSRTDTQYF. The chain joins TRBV11-3 to TRBJ2-3; unclear D gene. The germline gives CDR1 SGHNT, CDR2 YENEEA. CDR3 size: 16 residues. V was trimmed by 1 base and J by 1 base, leaving 12 bases between them.

This clone was observed once. The genes are TRBV7-9 and TRBJ2-7, with 11 nucleotides matching TRBD2. The germline V gene has CDR1 SEHNR and CDR2 FQNEAQ (reference sequence). V dropped 2 bases and J dropped 2; count of bases not matched to a gene: 8. The CDR3 spans 17 residues. CDR3: CASSLTSGSPGTYEQYF. The CDR3 region has the DNA TGTGCCAGCAGCTTAACTAGCGGGAGTCCTGGGACCTACGAGCAGTACTTC.

The chain carries TRBV30 and TRBJ2-3, with a weak D call TRBD1 (6 bases). The CDR3 spans 15 residues. Germline CDR1 GTSNPN, CDR2 SVGIG (reference sequence). V lost 1 base to trimming and J lost 6 bases, with 17 bases between them. Here the CDR3 reads CAWSAKDHRVDTQYF. The CDR3 nucleotides are TGTGCCTGGAGTGCGAAGGATCACAGGGTTGATACGCAGTATTTT.

This clone showed up just once. This rearrangement joins TRBV5-6 to TRBJ1-3; 10 nucleotides line up with TRBD1. After removal of 1 base from V and 3 bases from J, the junction contained 4 bases not matched to a gene. Per the germline V gene, CDR1 is SGHDT and CDR2 is YYEEEE. The CDR3 loop spans 16 amino acids. The CDR3: CASSLYWTGGGNTIYF. CDR3 coding DNA: TGTGCCAGCAGCTTGTATTGGACAGGGGGTGGAAACACCATATATTTT.

V and J are TRBV7-3 and TRBJ2-1; D is undetermined. Trimming pared 1 base from V and 6 bases from J, leaving 10 bases between. The CDR3 totals 14 residues. Germline lookup yields CDR1 SGHTA and CDR2 FQGTGA. The CDR3: CASSLSPAVNEQFF. CDR3 bases: TGTGCCAGCAGCTTAAGCCCTGCGGTCAATGAGCAGTTCTTC.

V is TRBV4-3 and J is TRBJ2-2, with 8 bases that match TRBD2. CDR3 size: 15 residues. The V gene's germline CDR1 is LGHNA and CDR2 YSLEER. J was trimmed by 4 bases and V by 4 bases; bases with no gene match: 5. The CDR3 sequence: CASSRAGVSTGELFF. The DNA for the CDR3 is TGCGCCAGCAGCCGAGCGGGAGTGTCCACCGGGGAGCTGTTTTTT.